What follows are 19 T cell receptor beta chains derived from one specimen sequenced in a study of glioma-infiltrating T cells. TCR alpha and beta CDR3 regions were amplified from RNA using iRepertoire nested multiplex PCR. TCRdb recomputed calls from the multiplex PCR reads with MiXCR, one row per CDR3 protein. The profile shows roughly 100,000 distinct CDR3 sequences, around 28% of them singletons. The sequenced sample was glioma tissue, nonneoplastic brain tissue, or PBMCs (not recorded which). Receptors originate from a human donor with low-grade glioma or glioblastoma, undergoing nonglioma brain surgery, or in good health (not recorded which).

This clonotype was counted at least ten times. The rearrangement links TRBV7-2 to TRBJ1-2; TRBD1 matches 10 bases. The V gene's germline CDR1 is SGHTA and CDR2 FQGNSA. The CDR3 runs 15 residues. J lost 7 bases, V lost 3 bases, and 8 bases had no gene match. This chain's CDR3 is CASSFAGQGTFGYTF. In DNA form, the CDR3 reads TGTGCCAGCAGCTTCGCGGGACAGGGGACTTTTGGCTACACCTTC. The full variable domain, in which reference TRBV7-2 and TRBJ1-2 provide the parts outside the CDR3, is GAGVSQSPSNKVTEKGKDVELRCDPISGHTALYWYRQSLGQGLEFLIYFQGNSAPDKSGLPSDRFSAERTGGSVSTLTIQRTQQEDSAVYLCASSFAGQGTFGYTFGSGTRLTVV.

This clonotype was seen only once. One junction end does not reproduce the germline sequence, and a read error may be involved. The V call is TRBV28, the J call TRBJ2-2; perhaps D is TRBD1 or TRBD2 (5 bases each). Germline V CDR1 and CDR2: MDHEN, SYDVKM. The CDR3 spans 16 residues. CDR3 sequence reads: CASSFEGAGISGEMFF. The CDR3, as DNA: TGTGCCAGCAGTTTTGAAGGGGCTGGGATCTCCGGGGAGATGTTTTTT. Full variable domain (missing parts from reference TRBV28 and TRBJ2-2): DVKVTQSSRYLVKRTGEKVFLECVQDMDHENMFWYRQDPGLGLRLIYFSYDVKMKEKGDIPEGYSVSREKKERFSLILESASTNQTSMYLCASSFEGAGISGEMFFGEGSRLTVL.

This chain joins TRBV10-3 and TRBJ1-2, with D unresolved. Trimming shortened V by 6 bases and J by 3 bases, and 11 bases separated the two germline ends. CDR1 and CDR2 from the germline V gene are ENHRY and SYGVKD. The CDR3 totals 13 residues. The DNA of the CDR3 is TGTGCCATCAGCTCCGGCGAGGACTATGGCTACACCTTC. As protein: CAISSGEDYGYTF.

CDR3 in DNA: TGTGCCACCAGTGCGGTCGGAGAAGCACTTTACAAGCAGTACTTC. Translated, it gives CATSAVGEALYKQYF. V is TRBV24-1 and J is TRBJ2-7; no definite D call. CDR1 is KGHDR and CDR2 is SFDVKD in the germline V gene. The CDR3 runs 15 residues. V was pared by 5 bases and J by 8 bases, with 21 bases between.

Many counts were recorded for this clonotype. This chain joins TRBV20-1 and TRBJ2-3; no clear D. V was trimmed by 2 bases and J by 5 bases, leaving 14 bases between them. The CDR3 has 14 amino acids. CDR1 is DFQATT, CDR2 SNEGSKA, per germline (reference sequence). This chain's CDR3 is CSARTAPVLDTQYF. The CDR3 DNA reads TGCAGTGCTAGAACAGCGCCAGTGTTAGATACGCAGTATTTT.

This clonotype was detected many times. The rearrangement links TRBV3-1 to TRBJ2-5; 7 bases align to TRBD1. V lost 6 bases to trimming and J lost 4 bases; unmatched junction nucleotides: 8. The CDR3 loop spans 14 amino acids. Per the germline V gene, CDR1 is LGHDT and CDR2 is YNNKEL (reference sequence). The CDR3 sequence: CASSLQGEGETQYF. For the CDR3, the DNA is TGTGCCAGCAGTCTCCAGGGGGAAGGAGAGACCCAGTACTTC.

This clonotype was seen many times. J is TRBJ2-7 and V is TRBV27; D is possibly TRBD1 or TRBD2 (5 bases each). Germline-derived CDR1 and CDR2 are MNHEY and SMNVEV (reference sequence). Trimming removed 8 bases at V and 2 bases at J, with 16 bases between. CDR3 length: 14 residues. The CDR3 DNA sequence: TGTGCCAGCGCCGGGACCGTGAACCCCTACGAGCAGTACTTC. Residues: CASAGTVNPYEQYF.

The chain has TRBV6-5 and TRBJ2-7; weak D call: TRBD1 (6 bases). Germline CDR1 is MNHEY and CDR2 is SVGAGI. Trimming removed 8 bases from V and 2 bases from J, with 10 bases in between. CDR3 length equals 12 residues. The CDR3 DNA is TGTGCCAGCCACAGGGAGCCCTACGAGCAGTACTTC. Translating it yields CASHREPYEQYF.

This clonotype was recorded a few times. This chain joins TRBV28 and TRBJ2-3; 14 bases agree with TRBD2. The V gene's germline CDR1 is MDHEN and CDR2 SYDVKM. The CDR3 runs 17 residues. After removal of 4 bases from V and 6 bases from J, the junction contained 9 bases not matched to a gene. In nucleotides, the CDR3 is TGTGCCAGCAGTTCCCCCGGGACTAGCGGGGGTGCGGATACGCAGTATTTT. Translation gives CASSSPGTSGGADTQYF.

This clonotype was seen repeatedly, ten times or more. The chain couples TRBV7-6 to TRBJ2-3; 7 nucleotides align to TRBD1. Germline values: CDR1 SGHVS, CDR2 FNYEAQ. This CDR3 is 14 amino acids long. V gave up 4 bases and J gave up 6 bases; unmatched junction bases: 7. This CDR3 reads CASSYDRVSDTQYF. The CDR3 nucleotides are TGTGCCAGCAGCTACGACAGGGTCAGCGATACGCAGTATTTT. The full variable domain, completed using reference TRBV7-6 and TRBJ2-3, is GAGVSQSPRYKVTKRGQDVALRCDPISGHVSLYWYRQALGQGPEFLTYFNYEAQQDKSGLPNDRFSAERPEGSISTLTIQRTEQRDSAMYRCASSYDRVSDTQYFGPGTRLTVL.

A note on this clonotype: This may be a read error: a much more frequent sequence differs by one nucleotide. The chain carries TRBV20-1 and TRBJ2-3; a possible D gene is TRBD1 (7 bases). From germline, CDR1 is DFQATT and CDR2 SNEGSKA (reference sequence). The CDR3 extends over 15 amino acids. The CDR3 sequence: CSAPKGAGSTDTRYF. For the CDR3, the DNA is TGCAGTGCTCCCAAGGGGGCGGGGAGCACAGATACGCGGTATTTT.

In this sample, this clonotype turned up many times. This chain's CDR3 is CSARDGQKVYEQYF. The DNA of the CDR3 is TGCAGTGCTAGAGATGGACAGAAGGTCTACGAGCAGTACTTC. The rearrangement uses TRBV20-1 and TRBJ2-7; weak D call: TRBD1 (6 bases). The CDR3 loop spans 14 amino acids. Trimming took off 0 bases at V and 3 bases at J, with 12 bases between the two ends. CDR1 and CDR2 (germline): DFQATT, SNEGSKA (reference sequence).

This clonotype has just a few counts. The chain is built from TRBV24-1 and TRBJ2-1; 7 bases align to TRBD1. Trimming at V came to 7 bases and at J to 5 bases, leaving 4 bases not matched to a gene. Germline CDR1 is KGHDR and CDR2 is SFDVKD. CDR3 length: 13 residues. CDR3 nucleotide sequence: TGTGCCACCAGGGGAACAGGGGACAATGAGCAGTTCTTC. This translates into CATRGTGDNEQFF.

This clonotype was counted ten times or more. The chain carries TRBV28 and TRBJ2-7; 10 bases line up with TRBD1. V trimming: 4 bases; J trimming: 3 bases; junction bases outside the gene matches: 6. CDR1 and CDR2 from the germline V gene are MDHEN and SYDVKM. This CDR3 region has 15 residues. This CDR3 reads CASSSPGQGFYEQYF. The CDR3 nucleotides are TGTGCCAGCAGTTCTCCGGGACAGGGGTTCTACGAGCAGTACTTC.

This clonotype has just a few counts. The rearrangement links TRBV29-1 to TRBJ2-1; 14 nucleotides line up with TRBD2. This CDR3 has 15 residues. The junction had 5 bases not matched to a gene; V was cut back by 6 bases and J by 4 bases. From germline, CDR1 is SQVTM and CDR2 ANQGSEA. The CDR3 loop reads CSVATSGGVYNEQFF. CDR3 sequence (DNA): TGCAGCGTGGCGACTAGCGGGGGGGTGTACAATGAGCAGTTCTTC.

At least ten counts were recorded for this clonotype. This sequence joins TRBV7-6 and TRBJ2-5, with 8 nucleotides matching TRBD1. Trimming cost V 5 bases and J 1 base; bases outside gene matches: 9. This CDR3 has 16 amino acids. Germline V gene data show CDR1 as SGHVS and CDR2 as FNYEAQ. The CDR3, as DNA: TGTGCCAGCAGCCAAACGGGACAGGCCGTCCAAGAGACCCAGTACTTC. Protein sequence: CASSQTGQAVQETQYF.

A word on this clonotype: With a much larger clone just one base away, this may be a read error. Because the CDR3 is missing its conserved closing phenylalanine or tryptophan, this is likely a read error. The chain has TRBV7-6 and TRBJ2-5; D gene ambiguous. This CDR3 is built from 13 residues. Per the germline V gene, CDR1 is SGHVS and CDR2 is FNYEAQ. V was cut by 3 bases and J by 4 bases, with 9 bases left in between. The CDR3 DNA follows: TGTGCCAGCAGCTTTACTTATCGAGAGACCCAGTACCTC. Protein product: CASSFTYRETQYL.

This clonotype has more than one count but fewer than ten. A clone one base away is much larger, so this may be a read error. This rearrangement joins TRBV20-1 to TRBJ2-7; 7 positions agree with TRBD2. CDR1 and CDR2 from the germline V gene are DFQATT and SNEGSKA (reference sequence). The CDR3 covers 13 residues. The CDR3 here is CSAQTSPTYGQYF. The CDR3 DNA is TGCAGTGCTCAGACTAGCCCAACCTACGGGCAGTACTTC.

This clonotype was recorded at least ten times. The chain links TRBV25-1 to TRBJ1-4; perhaps TRBD1 as D (5 bases). The CDR3 has 14 residues. The germline gives CDR1 MGHDK, CDR2 SYGVNS. The V gene lost 4 bases and the J gene lost 0 bases, with 6 bases spanning the gap. The CDR3 nucleotides are TGTGCCAGCAGTGGGGACCCAACTAATGAAAAACTGTTTTTT. Translated: CASSGDPTNEKLFF.